This TCR beta chain emerged from a study of cytomegalovirus exposure and HLA in healthy donors. A note on this clone: No antigen is known for it.

Per the germline V gene, CDR1 is MNHEY and CDR2 is SMNVEV (reference sequence). The CDR3 spans 15 residues. V dropped 3 bases and J dropped 2; count of bases not matched to a gene: 7. 13 Jbeta primers and 60 Vbeta primers were used for the PCR. The repertoire was sequenced with immunoSEQ multiplex PCR; TCRdb's copy has only in-frame clones and lacks some. The sample contains 70,000 to 95,000 clones, around 80% of which appear only once. Study outcomes and limitations: CMV serostatus alone was available as immune exposure information.

The rearrangement links TRBV27 to TRBJ2-7; 7 nucleotides align to TRBD1. The TCR comes from a man aged 18 to 29 in good health and CMV-seronegative. Sequencing used PBMCs. The CDR3 DNA sequence: TGTGCCAGCAGTTTCCTGGGGACAGAGACCTACGAGCAGTACTTC. Protein: CASSFLGTETYEQYF.